Listed here are 24 T cell receptor beta chains from one sample, sequenced in a study of blood T cell repertoires in COVID-19. Data came from immunoSEQ multiplex PCR; TCRdb stores just in-frame clones and leaves some out. The sample consists of approximately 230,000 clones, 87% of them appearing once. The sample consisted of PBMCs or T cells enriched from blood (not recorded which). The receptors shown here come from a woman in her thirties with acute COVID-19.

The J gene is TRBJ2-1, the V gene TRBV3-1 (or the pseudogene TRBV3-2), with no clear D. Per the germline V gene, CDR1 is LGHDT and CDR2 is YNNKEL (reference sequence). V was pared by 4 bases and J by 5 bases, with 6 bases between. The CDR3 extends over 12 amino acids. DNA for the CDR3: TGTGCCAGCAGCCCCCTAAACAATGAGCAGTTCTTC. Its protein product is CASSPLNNEQFF.

The chain employs TRBV7-2 and TRBJ2-7; TRBD2 agrees at 9 bases. Germline assignment: CDR1 SGHTA and CDR2 FQGNSA. With 5 bases clipped from V and 8 bases from J, the junction kept 7 bases outside the gene matches. This CDR3 has 13 residues. CDR3 in DNA: TGTGCCAGCAGCGGGAGGACTAGCGAGAAGCAGTACTTC. This encodes CASSGRTSEKQYF.

The gene calls are TRBV6-1 and TRBJ1-2, with D perhaps TRBD1 (6 bases). In germline, CDR1 is MNHNS, CDR2 SASEGT. CDR3 length equals 13 residues. V was cut by 2 bases and J by 2 bases, with 6 bases left in between. The CDR3: CASSEQGNYGYTF. The CDR3 DNA follows: TGTGCCAGCAGTGAACAGGGGAACTATGGCTACACCTTC.

V usage is TRBV10-3 and J usage is TRBJ2-3, with TRBD1 as a possible D gene (6 bases). This CDR3 comprises 15 residues. Germline-derived CDR1 and CDR2 are ENHRY and SYGVKD. Trimming shortened V by 7 bases and J by 3 bases, and 17 bases separated the two germline ends. CDR3 coding DNA: TGTGCCATCAACAAGGACAGCCCGAGGACAGATACGCAGTATTTT. This translates into CAINKDSPRTDTQYF.

V and J are TRBV5-1 and TRBJ2-7, with 8 bases identical to TRBD1. The germline CDR1 and CDR2 sequences are SGHRS and YFSETQ. The CDR3 covers 14 residues. V lost 4 bases and J lost 5; bases outside the gene matches: 8. The CDR3 DNA sequence: TGCGCCAGCAGCATAAGACAGGGGCGGGACGAGCAGTACTTC. It yields the protein CASSIRQGRDEQYF.

Details on this clone: The junction departs from the called germline gene at one end, perhaps through a read error. The CDR3 DNA reads as TGCGCCAGCAGCTTAGCGGGGGGGCCCTACCATGAGCAGTTCTTC. This translates into CASSLAGGPYHEQFF. The rearrangement uses TRBV5-1 and TRBJ2-1; 10 nucleotides align to TRBD2. The CDR3 spans 15 residues. Germline CDR1 SGHRS, CDR2 YFSETQ.

The chain carries TRBV4-3 and TRBJ2-7; 13 nucleotides line up with TRBD2. Germline V CDR1 and CDR2: LGHNA, YSLEER. This CDR3 comprises 15 residues. J lost 4 bases, V lost 4 bases, and 4 bases had no gene match. CDR3 amino acids: CASSPGLAGVYEQYF. The CDR3 nucleotides are TGCGCCAGCAGCCCAGGACTAGCGGGGGTTTACGAGCAGTACTTC.

The V and J genes are TRBV14 and TRBJ2-7; 9 bases agree with TRBD2. Trimming removed 2 bases from V and 4 bases from J; junction bases left unmatched: 6. The CDR3 consists of 15 residues. Germline V gives CDR1 SGHDN, CDR2 FVKESK. The DNA for the CDR3 is TGTGCCAGCAGCCAAATCGCGGGGGGGCCTTACGAGCAGTACTTC. Translated: CASSQIAGGPYEQYF.

J is TRBJ1-5 and V is TRBV30, with a weak D call TRBD1 (5 bases). Looked up from germline, CDR1 is GTSNPN and CDR2 is SVGIG (reference sequence). This CDR3 region has 14 residues. V was pared by 3 bases and J by 2 bases, with 11 bases between. The CDR3 DNA reads as TGTGCCTGGAGCTTCCAGGGCGGCAATCAGCCCCAGCATTTT. Translated: CAWSFQGGNQPQHF. The full variable domain, rest sourced from reference TRBV30 and TRBJ1-5, is SQTIHQWPATLVQPVGSPLSLECTVEGTSNPNLYWYRQAAGRGLQLLFYSVGIGQISSEVPQNLSASRPQDRQFILSSKKLLLSDSGFYLCAWSFQGGNQPQHFGDGTRLSIL.

This clone has a handful of counts. This chain connects TRBV2 to TRBJ2-2; 11 bases agree with TRBD2. The CDR3 length is 15 residues. Per germline, CDR1 SNHLY and CDR2 FYNNEI. The J segment lost 7 bases and the V segment lost 9 bases, leaving 10 bases of the junction unmatched. The CDR3 region has the DNA TGTGCCAGAACCGGGACTAGCGGTCGAAGCGGGGAGCTGTTTTTT. This sequence encodes CARTGTSGRSGELFF.

This sequence joins TRBV5-4 and TRBJ1-1; 10 bases agree with TRBD1. The CDR3 is made up of 14 amino acids. From germline, CDR1 is SGHNT and CDR2 YYREEE (reference sequence). V was clipped by 2 bases and J by 6 bases; unmatched bases: 4. CDR3 in amino acids: CASSFGTGDSEAFF. DNA for the CDR3: TGTGCCAGCAGCTTCGGGACAGGGGATTCTGAAGCTTTCTTT.

The genes are TRBV9 and TRBJ1-1; weak D call: TRBD1 (5 bases). This CDR3 is built from 14 residues. The germline gives CDR1 SGDLS, CDR2 YYNGEE. The V end lost 0 bases, the J end lost 6 bases, and 12 bases lay between the germline ends. CDR3 DNA sequence: TGTGCCAGCAGCGTAGATGTAGGGGCCCCTGAAGCTTTCTTT. As protein: CASSVDVGAPEAFF.

This clone was counted once. This chain links TRBV7-9 with TRBJ2-1; 13 bases align to TRBD2. After removal of 5 bases from V and 9 bases from J, the junction contained 7 bases not matched to a gene. CDR3 length: 15 amino acids. Looked up from germline, CDR1 is SEHNR and CDR2 is FQNEAQ (reference sequence). The CDR3: CASSPTSGRAPEQFF. CDR3 coding DNA: TGTGCCAGCAGCCCCACTAGCGGGAGGGCCCCTGAGCAGTTCTTC.

V and J are TRBV5-4 and TRBJ1-5; D is uncertain. Trimming cost V 4 bases and J 6 bases, with 11 bases left between them. Germline V lookup: CDR1 SGHNT, CDR2 YYREEE (reference sequence). The length of the CDR3 is 13 residues. For the CDR3, the DNA is TGTGCCAGCAGCAGAGAAGGAGGTCAGCCCCAGCATTTT. Translated: CASSREGGQPQHF. Full variable domain (outside the CDR3, taken from reference TRBV5-4 and TRBJ1-5): ETGVTQSPTHLIKTRGQQVTLRCSSQSGHNTVSWYQQALGQGPQFIFQYYREEENGRGNFPPRFSGLQFPNYSSELNVNALELDDSALYLCASSREGGQPQHFGDGTRLSIL.

The rearrangement links TRBV20-1 to TRBJ2-1; 7 nucleotides align to TRBD2. Looked up from germline, CDR1 is DFQATT and CDR2 is SNEGSKA (reference sequence). The CDR3 spans 12 residues. J lost 8 bases, V lost 3 bases, and 4 bases had no gene match. DNA of the CDR3: TGCAGTGCTAGTCGGGGGGACCATGAGCAGTTCTTC. Its protein product is CSASRGDHEQFF.

This clone was detected only once. The J gene is TRBJ2-2, the V gene TRBV6-5; D might be TRBD1 (6 bases). The CDR3 has 15 residues. The V gene lost 4 bases and the J gene lost 4 bases, with 13 bases spanning the gap. The germline V gene encodes CDR1 MNHEY and CDR2 SVGAGI. CDR3 nucleotides: TGTGCCAGCAGTTTTCAGGGGATACCCACCGGGGAGCTGTTTTTT. This gives the protein CASSFQGIPTGELFF.

This sequence joins TRBV7-9 and TRBJ1-2, with 7 positions matching TRBD1. This CDR3 has 15 amino acids. J was trimmed by 7 bases and V by 5 bases; bases with no gene match: 13. From germline, CDR1 is SEHNR and CDR2 FQNEAQ (reference sequence). CDR3 residues: CASSALTGEDGGYTF. The CDR3 bases are TGTGCCAGCAGCGCCCTTACAGGGGAAGACGGTGGCTACACCTTC. Drawing the rest from reference TRBV7-9 and TRBJ1-2, the complete variable domain is DTGVSQNPRHKITKRGQNVTFRCDPISEHNRLYWYRQTLGQGPEFLTYFQNEAQLEKSRLLSDRFSAERPKGSFSTLEIQRTEQGDSAMYLCASSALTGEDGGYTFGSGTRLTVV.

The chain has TRBV6-5 and TRBJ2-7; the D gene is possibly TRBD1 (6 bases). Per germline, CDR1 MNHEY and CDR2 SVGAGI. The CDR3 runs 15 residues. The V end was cut by 4 bases, the J end by 5 bases, with 18 bases between. This chain's CDR3 is CASSLGGVAIHEQYF. The CDR3 DNA follows: TGTGCCAGCAGTTTAGGGGGAGTAGCGATCCACGAGCAGTACTTC.

V and J are TRBV13 and TRBJ1-6; D gene unclear. V lost 0 bases to trimming and J lost 5 bases, with 5 bases between them. Per the germline V gene, CDR1 is PRHDT and CDR2 is FYEKMQ (reference sequence). This CDR3 is built from 14 residues. The CDR3 nucleotides are TGTGCCAGCAGCTTAGGACAGAATAATTCACCCCTCCACTTT. Translation gives CASSLGQNNSPLHF.

This chain uses TRBV24-1 with TRBJ2-1; TRBD2 might be the D (7 bases). The CDR3 is 17 residues long. The ends were cut back, 3 bases at V and 0 bases at J, with 14 bases in the middle. The germline gives CDR1 KGHDR, CDR2 SFDVKD. In DNA form, the CDR3 reads TGTGCCACCAGTGATCCGGAGGGGGGGAGCTCCTACAATGAGCAGTTCTTC. It is translated as CATSDPEGGSSYNEQFF.

The V gene is TRBV3-1 (or the pseudogene TRBV3-2), the J gene TRBJ2-3; D is unclear. Deletions cut 5 bases from V and 4 bases from J, with 7 bases between. Germline assignment: CDR1 LGHDT and CDR2 YNNKEL (reference sequence). This CDR3 spans 12 amino acids. CDR3 DNA: TGTGCCAGCAGCACCACTTCAGATACGCAGTATTTT. It translates to CASSTTSDTQYF.

V gene TRBV11-2 combines with J gene TRBJ2-7, with a possible D match to TRBD1 (6 bases). The germline gives CDR1 SGHAT, CDR2 FQNNGV. The CDR3 is 14 amino acids. The V end was cut by 3 bases, the J end by 4 bases, with 13 bases between. CDR3 nucleotide sequence: TGTGCCAGCAGCTTCGGCAGGGGCTCTTACGAGCAGTACTTC. Its translation: CASSFGRGSYEQYF. The full variable domain, its missing parts supplied by reference TRBV11-2 and TRBJ2-7, is EAGVAQSPRYKIIEKRQSVAFWCNPISGHATLYWYQQILGQGPKLLIQFQNNGVVDDSQLPKDRFSAERLKGVDSTLKIQPAKLEDSAVYLCASSFGRGSYEQYFGPGTRLTVT.

The CDR3, as DNA: TGTGCCAGCAGCCGGACTTCCTACAATGAGCAGTTCTTC. Protein sequence: CASSRTSYNEQFF. The chain employs TRBV11-1 and TRBJ2-1; D perhaps matches TRBD2 (5 bases). The CDR3 has 13 amino acids. Trimming pared 5 bases from V and 1 base from J, leaving 6 bases between. CDR1 SGHAT and CDR2 FQDESV come from the germline V gene (reference sequence). Complete variable domain (other parts from reference TRBV11-1 and TRBJ2-1): EAEVAQSPRYKITEKSQAVAFWCDPISGHATLYWYRQILGQGPELLVQFQDESVVDDSQLPKDRFSAERLKGVDSTLKIQPAELGDSAMYLCASSRTSYNEQFFGPGTRLTVL.

The rearrangement uses TRBV6-6 and TRBJ2-1; D gene unclear. Germline lookup yields CDR1 MNHNY and CDR2 SVGAGI (reference sequence). V lost 0 bases to trimming and J lost 3 bases, with 3 bases between them. This CDR3 contains 13 residues. This CDR3 is CASSYSGYNEQFF. The CDR3 nucleotides read TGTGCCAGCAGTTACTCCGGCTACAATGAGCAGTTCTTC.